The rows below give T cell receptor beta chains drawn from one sample of a study of cytomegalovirus exposure and HLA in healthy donors. TCRdb keeps only in-frame clones here, not all; method: immunoSEQ multiplex PCR. This table has about 200,000 clones, 82% appearing once. The sequenced sample was PBMCs. Every receptor here comes from a woman between 40 and 55 years old in good health and CMV-seronegative. The CDR3 runs from the conserved cysteine through the conserved F or W.

V gene: TRBV6-1; CDR3 protein: CASKPMGGSYNEQFF
V gene: TRBV7-8; CDR3 protein: CASRSPMGRGTETQYF
V gene: TRBV27; CDR3 protein: CASSIKRDTDTQYF
V gene: TRBV5-1; CDR3 protein: CASSLSGLGYGYTF
V gene: TRBV28; CDR3 protein: CASDRQGGRNIQYF
V gene: TRBV27; CDR3 protein: CASRRQGNYGYTF
V gene: TRBV30; CDR3 protein: CAWSVIRTSGRAGAKNIQYF
V gene: TRBV30; CDR3 protein: CAWAGGLAGAFEQYF
V gene: TRBV5-1; CDR3 protein: CASSSGVPYEQYF
V gene: TRBV27; CDR3 protein: CASSFQYRAPYEQYF
V gene: TRBV6-5; CDR3 protein: CASSYVAGVHEQYF
V gene: TRBV28; CDR3 protein: CASSLGRNYGYTF
V gene: TRBV29-1; CDR3 protein: CSVGAAPMTGMNTEAFF
V gene: TRBV28; CDR3 protein: CASSLWGRGNQPQHF
V gene: TRBV19; CDR3 protein: CASSSVQGAGGYTF
V gene: TRBV6-1; CDR3 protein: CASSEGPEQFF
V gene: TRBV29-1; CDR3 protein: CSVVGSPAGGYTF
V gene: TRBV6-6; CDR3 protein: CASSSPWTGFYEQYF
V gene: TRBV14; CDR3 protein: CASSPWTGTGAQYF
V gene: TRBV7-2; CDR3 protein: CASSLAFCDEQFF
V gene: TRBV2; CDR3 protein: CASRERTSGNNEQFF
V gene: TRBV2; CDR3 protein: CASIPDRGNYGYTF
V gene: TRBV21-1; CDR3 protein: CASSKAKETQYF
V gene: TRBV19; CDR3 protein: CASSETGGGAREQYF
V gene: TRBV7-9; CDR3 protein: CASRETAYNEQFF
V gene: TRBV27; CDR3 protein: CASSYITAGEGEQYF
V gene: TRBV28; CDR3 protein: CASSPGIIGGSNEKLFF
V gene: TRBV30; CDR3 protein: CAWKGLGGNTEAFF
V gene: TRBV27; CDR3 protein: CASSIPLGHLSTDTQYF
V gene: TRBV9; CDR3 protein: CASSKWATNEKLFF
V gene: TRBV5-1; CDR3 protein: CASSFDRLAYEQYF
V gene: TRBV5-4; CDR3 protein: CASSLGQTYSPLHF
V gene: TRBV11-2; CDR3 protein: CASSLIGGVDEQYF
V gene: TRBV7-3; CDR3 protein: CASSPIPRDYNEQFF
V gene: TRBV5-1; CDR3 protein: CASSSGQGADTQYF
V gene: TRBV27; CDR3 protein: CASSLSVGTANYEQYF
V gene: TRBV19; CDR3 protein: CASSASAGSSYEQYF
V gene: TRBV4-1; CDR3 protein: CASSRLWTSGISNTGELFF
V gene: TRBV27; CDR3 protein: CASTLTTLGRGRGTEAFF
V gene: TRBV4-1; CDR3 protein: CASSQGDRGDTGELFF
V gene: TRBV28; CDR3 protein: CASSYGEPLSGEQYF
V gene: TRBV4-1; CDR3 protein: CASSQGGLYEQYF
V gene: TRBV12-5; CDR3 protein: CASGRPGGNGQPQHF
V gene: TRBV27; CDR3 protein: CASRNLQGLGKETQYF
V gene: TRBV6-1; CDR3 protein: CASSEVGGVTMGGYTF
V gene: TRBV29-1; CDR3 protein: CSVDRTSGGEQYF
V gene: TRBV13; CDR3 protein: CASSLEGGVAYEQYF
V gene: TRBV9; CDR3 protein: CASSVMGRSYTF
V gene: TRBV6-1; CDR3 protein: CASTLQGPSSRGQFF
V gene: TRBV12-5; CDR3 protein: CASGFTGNTEAFF
V gene: TRBV20-1; CDR3 protein: CSADQRWSQYF
V gene: TRBV28; CDR3 protein: CASSLNGGRSEAFF
V gene: TRBV14; CDR3 protein: CASSQDPGGSGNTIYF
V gene: TRBV4-1; CDR3 protein: CASSQDVLAGPISYNEQFF
V gene: TRBV28; CDR3 protein: CASSLPPGTSRYF